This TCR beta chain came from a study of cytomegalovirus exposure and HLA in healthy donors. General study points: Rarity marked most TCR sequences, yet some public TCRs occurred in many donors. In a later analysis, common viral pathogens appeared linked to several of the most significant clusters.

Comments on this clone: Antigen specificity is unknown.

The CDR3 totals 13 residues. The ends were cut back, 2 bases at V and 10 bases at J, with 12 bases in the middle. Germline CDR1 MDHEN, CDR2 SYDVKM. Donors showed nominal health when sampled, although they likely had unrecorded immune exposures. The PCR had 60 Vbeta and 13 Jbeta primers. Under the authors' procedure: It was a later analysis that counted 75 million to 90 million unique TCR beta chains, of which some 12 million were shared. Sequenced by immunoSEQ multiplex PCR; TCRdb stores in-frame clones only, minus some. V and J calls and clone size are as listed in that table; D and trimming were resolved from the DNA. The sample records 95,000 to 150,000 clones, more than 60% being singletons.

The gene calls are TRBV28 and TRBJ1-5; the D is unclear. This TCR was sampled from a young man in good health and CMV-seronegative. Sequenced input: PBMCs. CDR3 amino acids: CASSLSSGGPQHF. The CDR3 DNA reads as TGTGCCAGCAGTTTAAGTAGCGGCGGTCCCCAGCATTTT.